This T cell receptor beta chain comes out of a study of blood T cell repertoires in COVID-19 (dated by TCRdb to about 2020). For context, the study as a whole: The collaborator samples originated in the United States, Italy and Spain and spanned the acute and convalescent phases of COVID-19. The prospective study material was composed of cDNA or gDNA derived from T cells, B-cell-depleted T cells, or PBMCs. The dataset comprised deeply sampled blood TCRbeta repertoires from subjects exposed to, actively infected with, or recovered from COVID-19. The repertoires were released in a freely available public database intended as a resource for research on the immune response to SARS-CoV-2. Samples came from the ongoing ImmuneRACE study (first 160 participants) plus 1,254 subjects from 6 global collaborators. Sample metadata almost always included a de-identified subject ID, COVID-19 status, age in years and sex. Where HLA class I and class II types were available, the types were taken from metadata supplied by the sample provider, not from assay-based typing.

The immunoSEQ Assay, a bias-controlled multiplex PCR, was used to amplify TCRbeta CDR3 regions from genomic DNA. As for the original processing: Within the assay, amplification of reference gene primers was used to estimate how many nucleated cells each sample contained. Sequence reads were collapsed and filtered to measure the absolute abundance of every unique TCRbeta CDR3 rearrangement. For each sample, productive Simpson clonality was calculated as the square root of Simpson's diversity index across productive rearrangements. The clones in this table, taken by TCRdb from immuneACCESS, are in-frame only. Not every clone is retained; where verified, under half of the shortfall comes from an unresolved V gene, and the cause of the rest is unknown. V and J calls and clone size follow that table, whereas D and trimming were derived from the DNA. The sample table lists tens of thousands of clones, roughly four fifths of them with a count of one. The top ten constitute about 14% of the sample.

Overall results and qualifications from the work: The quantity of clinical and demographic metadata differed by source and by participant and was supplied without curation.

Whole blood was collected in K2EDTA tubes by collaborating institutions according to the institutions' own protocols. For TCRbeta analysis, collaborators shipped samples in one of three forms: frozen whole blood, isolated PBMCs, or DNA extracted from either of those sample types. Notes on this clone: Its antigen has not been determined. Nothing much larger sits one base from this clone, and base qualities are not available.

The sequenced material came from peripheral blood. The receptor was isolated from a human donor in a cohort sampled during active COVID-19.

This receptor carries the CDR3 CASRGRGNEQFF. The sequence in DNA is TGTGCCAGCCGCGGGAGAGGCAATGAGCAGTTCTTC. The sequence is built from TRBV11-3 and TRBJ2-1; 7 nucleotides in the junction match TRBD2. Taken from cysteine to phenylalanine, the CDR3 has 12 residues. The DNA shown is the 36-base CDR3, in frame from base 1. Trimming accounts for 8 bases at V and 6 bases at J, while the number of junction bases matched to no gene is 4. Taken from the germline V gene, the CDR1 and CDR2 loops are SGHNT and YENEEA.